The 23 T cell receptor beta chains in this list originate from one sample, sequenced in a study of shared clonotypes between healthy human individuals. Libraries were prepared by immunoSEQ multiplex PCR; TCRdb keeps only in-frame clonotypes and omits some of them. The profile shows fewer than 2.5 million clones, more than 85% of them singletons. Source material: naive CD4+ T cells from PBMCs. Subset specified: CD45RA+ positively selected. Receptor source: a young man in good health. Some clones in this sample may be carry-over from other donors' samples.

This clone was picked up one time. This chain joins TRBV5-1 and TRBJ2-6, with a tentative D call TRBD2 (7 bases). This CDR3 spans 19 amino acids. CDR1 is SGHRS and CDR2 is YFSETQ in the germline V gene. The germline V and J ends were trimmed by 0 bases and 0 bases, with 16 bases remaining between them. CDR3 loop: CASSLALGGPISGANVLTF. Here the CDR3 DNA reads TGCGCCAGCAGCTTGGCCCTCGGGGGGCCCATCTCTGGGGCCAACGTCCTGACTTTC. The full variable domain, with the rest looked up from reference TRBV5-1 and TRBJ2-6, is KAGVTQTPRYLIKTRGQQVTLSCSPISGHRSVSWYQQTPGQGLQFLFEYFSETQRNKGNFPGRFSGRQFSNSRSEMNVSTLELGDSALYLCASSLALGGPISGANVLTFGAGSRLTVL.

This chain joins TRBV10-3 and TRBJ2-3; 7 nucleotides agree with TRBD2. Per the germline V gene, CDR1 is ENHRY and CDR2 is SYGVKD. J gave up 2 bases and V 6 bases, and 5 bases lay outside the gene matches. The CDR3 totals 14 residues. The CDR3 DNA is TGTGCCATCAGGGGAGCGGGATCCACAGATACGCAGTATTTT. Its translation is CAIRGAGSTDTQYF.

This clone has only one observation. V is TRBV20-1 and J is TRBJ2-3; D may be TRBD2 (6 bases). CDR3 length: 11 amino acids. With 5 bases removed from V and 9 bases from J, the gap between germline ends came to 12 bases. Germline lookup yields CDR1 DFQATT and CDR2 SNEGSKA (reference sequence). The CDR3 loop is CSASSAGTQYF. The DNA of the CDR3 is TGCAGTGCTTCTAGCGCTGGCACGCAGTATTTT.

The chain is built from TRBV6-6 and TRBJ2-2, with 11 bases lining up with TRBD2. The CDR3 extends over 15 amino acids. Germline loops: CDR1 MNHNY, CDR2 SVGAGI (reference sequence). V lost 5 bases, J lost 6 bases, and 5 bases stayed unmatched. CDR3 sequence: CASSRTSGSPGELFF. CDR3 sequence (DNA): TGTGCCAGCAGTCGAACTAGCGGGAGCCCCGGGGAGCTGTTTTTT.

The J gene is TRBJ2-2, the V gene TRBV7-8; D unclear. CDR1 and CDR2 from the germline V gene are SGHVS and FQNEAQ. This CDR3 has 16 residues. Trimming removed 7 bases from V and 1 base from J, with 16 bases in between. CDR3 DNA: TGTGCCAGCACCACGAAAGGGCAGCAGAACACCGGGGAGCTGTTTTTT. Protein product: CASTTKGQQNTGELFF.

The chain couples TRBV5-1 to TRBJ2-7; tentative D call: TRBD1 (6 bases). V dropped 2 bases and J dropped 5 bases, with 14 bases sitting between them. The CDR3 loop spans 14 amino acids. CDR1 and CDR2 from the germline V gene are SGHRS and YFSETQ. Written as DNA, the CDR3 is TGCGCCAGCAGCTTAGGGGGAGATTCCCACGAGCAGTACTTC. Its protein product is CASSLGGDSHEQYF.

Written as DNA, the CDR3 is TGTGCCAGCAGTTTCGAAGGGGTGCACGAGCAGTACTTC. Its translation is CASSFEGVHEQYF. This chain connects TRBV28 to TRBJ2-7; tentative D call: TRBD1 (5 bases). V was pared by 3 bases and J by 5 bases, with 11 bases between. From germline, CDR1 is MDHEN and CDR2 SYDVKM. The CDR3 spans 13 residues.

CDR3 sequence (DNA): TGTGCCAGCACCAACCGGCCGGGGTCCTATGGCTACACCTTC. Its protein product is CASTNRPGSYGYTF. The genes are TRBV5-5 and TRBJ1-2; D unclear. V was shortened by 6 bases and J by 4 bases, with 16 bases between the two germline ends. The CDR3 covers 14 residues. Germline CDR1 and CDR2: SGHKS and YYEKEE (reference sequence).

The rearrangement uses TRBV28 and TRBJ2-7; 8 bases align to TRBD2. Germline assignment: CDR1 MDHEN and CDR2 SYDVKM. V lost 5 bases and J lost 2; bases outside the gene matches: 5. The CDR3 covers 14 residues. The CDR3 nucleotides read TGTGCCAGCAGTGAGCGGGAGCCTACCTACGAGCAGTACTTC. This translates into CASSEREPTYEQYF. The full variable domain, in which reference TRBV28 and TRBJ2-7 provide the parts outside the CDR3, is DVKVTQSSRYLVKRTGEKVFLECVQDMDHENMFWYRQDPGLGLRLIYFSYDVKMKEKGDIPEGYSVSREKKERFSLILESASTNQTSMYLCASSEREPTYEQYFGPGTRLTVT.

The CDR3 DNA reads as TGTGCCAGCAGCGAGGGACAAGGAAGATCCTACGAGCAGTACTTC. This encodes CASSEGQGRSYEQYF. The J gene is TRBJ2-7, the V gene TRBV25-1; a possible D gene is TRBD1 (6 bases). The germline CDR1 and CDR2 sequences are MGHDK and SYGVNS. The CDR3 loop spans 15 amino acids. V was trimmed by 6 bases and J by 1 base, leaving 16 bases between them.

The chain has TRBV15 and TRBJ2-1; 9 nucleotides agree with TRBD2. CDR1 and CDR2 (germline): LNHNV, YYDKDF (reference sequence). V dropped 6 bases and J dropped 5; count of bases not matched to a gene: 5. This CDR3 contains 14 residues. The CDR3 bases are TGTGCCACCAGGGCGGGAGGGCCCCACAATGAGCAGTTCTTC. Its translation is CATRAGGPHNEQFF. The full variable domain, rest sourced from reference TRBV15 and TRBJ2-1, is DAMVIQNPRYQVTQFGKPVTLSCSQTLNHNVMYWYQQKSSQAPKLLFHYYDKDFNNEADTPDNFQSRRPNTSFCFLDIRSPGLGDTAMYLCATRAGGPHNEQFFGPGTRLTVL.

The rearrangement links TRBV7-3 to TRBJ2-1; 8 bases align to TRBD2. This CDR3 has 18 residues. Germline V gene sequence: CDR1 SGHTA, CDR2 FQGTGA. V lost 4 bases to trimming and J lost 0 bases; unmatched junction nucleotides: 11. The CDR3 protein is CASSSLIGGRNSYNEQFF. The CDR3 region has the DNA TGTGCCAGCAGCTCCCTCATTGGCGGGAGGAACTCCTACAATGAGCAGTTCTTC.

CDR3: CASRKRRDRDTGELFF. DNA of the CDR3: TGTGCCAGCAGAAAGCGGCGGGACAGGGACACCGGGGAGCTGTTTTTT. The chain combines TRBV5-8 with TRBJ2-2, with 9 bases identical to TRBD1. The V segment lost 5 bases and the J segment 3 bases; nucleotides outside the gene matches: 8. Germline lookup yields CDR1 SGHTS and CDR2 YDEGEE. This CDR3 has 16 residues.

V usage is TRBV10-3 and J usage is TRBJ2-3, with 10 bases fitting TRBD2. CDR3 length: 14 residues. The J segment lost 2 bases and the V segment lost 5 bases, leaving 1 base of the junction unmatched. The germline CDR1 and CDR2 sequences are ENHRY and SYGVKD. CDR3 protein: CAISLAGVTDTQYF. The DNA of the CDR3 is TGTGCCATCAGTCTAGCGGGAGTCACAGATACGCAGTATTTT.

This clone was observed a single time. The chain is built from TRBV15 and TRBJ1-1; 9 bases are shared with TRBD1. Trimming at V came to 1 base and at J to 3 bases, leaving 9 bases not matched to a gene. There are 17 residues in the CDR3. Per germline, CDR1 LNHNV and CDR2 YYDKDF (reference sequence). The CDR3 reads CATSRGGTGMGYTEAFF. CDR3 sequence (DNA): TGTGCCACCAGCAGAGGAGGGACAGGGATGGGCTACACTGAAGCTTTCTTT.

The V gene is TRBV28, the J gene TRBJ1-5; perhaps TRBD1 as D (6 bases). In germline, CDR1 is MDHEN, CDR2 SYDVKM. The V end lost 1 base, the J end lost 3 bases, and 13 bases lay between the germline ends. This CDR3 spans 16 amino acids. The CDR3 nucleotides are TGTGCCAGCAGTTTATATTCCAGGGGCGACAATCAGCCCCAGCATTTT. Its protein product is CASSLYSRGDNQPQHF.

V usage is TRBV18 and J usage is TRBJ2-2; 7 nucleotides align to TRBD1. V trimming: 4 bases; J trimming: 0 bases; junction bases outside the gene matches: 8. Germline CDR1 and CDR2: KGHSH and LQKENI. The CDR3 is 17 amino acids. The CDR3 loop reads CASSRGQADTNTGELFF. CDR3 coding DNA: TGTGCCAGCTCACGCGGACAGGCTGATACGAACACCGGGGAGCTGTTTTTT. Full variable domain (rest looked up from reference TRBV18 and TRBJ2-2): NAGVMQNPRHLVRRRGQEARLRCSPMKGHSHVYWYRQLPEEGLKFMVYLQKENIIDESGMPKERFSAEFPKEGPSILRIQQVVRGDSAAYFCASSRGQADTNTGELFFGEGSRLTVL.

The chain couples TRBV6-6 to TRBJ2-7; a weak D match, TRBD2 (5 bases). Trimming took off 7 bases at V and 0 bases at J, with 13 bases between the two ends. CDR1 and CDR2 (germline): MNHNY, SVGAGI (reference sequence). The CDR3 length is 14 residues. The CDR3 DNA reads TGTGCCAGCACTATTCCGGGGAGCTCCTACGAGCAGTACTTC. It codes for CASTIPGSSYEQYF.

The rearrangement links TRBV18 to TRBJ1-1; 10 bases align to TRBD1. Germline CDR1 KGHSH, CDR2 LQKENI. This CDR3 spans 15 amino acids. V lost 0 bases, J lost 5 bases, and 3 bases stayed unmatched. CDR3: CASSPPGQGRTEAFF. The CDR3 DNA follows: TGTGCCAGCTCACCACCGGGACAGGGGAGGACTGAAGCTTTCTTT.

Here the CDR3 reads CASRVGLAAYEQYF. DNA of the CDR3: TGTGCCAGCAGGGTGGGACTAGCGGCCTACGAGCAGTACTTC. This chain uses TRBV27 with TRBJ2-7; 11 positions match TRBD2. The germline CDR1 and CDR2 sequences are MNHEY and SMNVEV (reference sequence). Germline trimming cut 6 bases from V and 2 bases from J; bases unmatched to any gene: 3. There are 14 residues in the CDR3.

This chain uses TRBV7-9 with TRBJ2-7, with D perhaps being TRBD1 or TRBD2 (5 bases each). This CDR3 has 18 amino acids. Germline CDR1 is SEHNR and CDR2 is FQNEAQ (reference sequence). Trimming left V 4 bases short and J 3 bases short, with 25 bases between. The CDR3 DNA reads TGTGCCAGCAGCTCCCGAGCGTCCGGGGCGGAGAAAATCTACGAGCAGTACTTC. It yields the protein CASSSRASGAEKIYEQYF.

The chain couples TRBV5-4 to TRBJ2-1, with a weak D call TRBD1 (5 bases). Germline V gives CDR1 SGHNT, CDR2 YYREEE (reference sequence). The CDR3 spans 15 residues. V shed 1 base and J shed 3 bases, with 11 bases lying between them. The CDR3 DNA sequence: TGTGCCAGCAGCTTGTTTCAGGGCGGCTACAATGAGCAGTTCTTC. Protein sequence: CASSLFQGGYNEQFF.

This sequence joins TRBV11-2 and TRBJ2-2, with D possibly TRBD2 on 6 matching bases. CDR1 is SGHAT and CDR2 is FQNNGV in the germline V gene. V was clipped by 5 bases and J by 6 bases, with 28 bases between them. The CDR3 sequence is 19 residues long. The CDR3 protein is CASSRIRRTTRSAAGELFF. The CDR3 DNA reads as TGTGCCAGCAGCCGAATAAGGAGGACGACTAGAAGTGCGGCCGGGGAGCTGTTTTTT.